This T cell receptor beta chain originates from a study of T cell responses to AZD1222 COVID-19 vaccine. Study-wide results and limits: Dominant at 160-218 and 743-854, vaccine-associated CD4 TCRs also spanned spike. Seropositive at baseline were only 5 to 7 AZD1222 recipients. Samples come after the peak T cell response, not at day 14. The donors showed a predominance of white British ancestry and of females, with possible underestimation of clonal diversity.

In germline, CDR1 is SGHRS, CDR2 YFSETQ. J lost 6 bases, V lost 4 bases, and 5 bases had no gene match. This CDR3 comprises 13 residues. Libraries were prepared by immunoSEQ multiplex PCR; TCRdb keeps only in-frame clonotypes and omits some of them. The table lists tens of thousands of clones, 75% to 90% of them singletons. A remark on this clone: Its matching antigen is unknown.

The specimen comprised peripheral blood, sampled 28 days after the second AZD1222 dose. The genes are TRBV5-1 and TRBJ2-3; the match to TRBD1 covers 7 bases. The receptor's source is an adult who received the AZD1222 COVID-19 vaccine. CDR3 loop: CASSDRASDTQYF. The CDR3, as DNA: TGCGCCAGCAGCGACAGGGCTTCGGATACGCAGTATTTT.